The clone carrying this TCR beta chain was seen repeatedly, ten times or more. A library of TCRbeta sequences, prepared with unique molecular identifiers, was generated. Each CDR3 protein gets one entry after TCRdb re-called the PCR reads with MiXCR. In the table there are some 600,000 distinct CDR3 sequences, roughly 17% of which are singletons. This entry belongs to a study of T-cell reconstitution after alpha-beta-depleted transplantation in children. Between the trimmed V and J ends, which lost 6 bases and 4 bases, there was a span of 16 bases. Germline lookup yields CDR1 DFQATT and CDR2 SNEGSKA (reference sequence). The CDR3 is 14 amino acids.

The gene calls are TRBV20-1 and TRBJ1-5; D may be TRBD1 (5 bases). This specimen was PBMCs from the stem cell graft donor, taken from the stem cell graft. The receptor comes from a human donor who donated a stem cell graft to a child with acute myeloid leukemia. The CDR3 nucleotides read TGCAGTGCCCGGGTCGGGGGGAGGAATCAGCCCCAGCATTTT. Amino acid sequence: CSARVGGRNQPQHF.